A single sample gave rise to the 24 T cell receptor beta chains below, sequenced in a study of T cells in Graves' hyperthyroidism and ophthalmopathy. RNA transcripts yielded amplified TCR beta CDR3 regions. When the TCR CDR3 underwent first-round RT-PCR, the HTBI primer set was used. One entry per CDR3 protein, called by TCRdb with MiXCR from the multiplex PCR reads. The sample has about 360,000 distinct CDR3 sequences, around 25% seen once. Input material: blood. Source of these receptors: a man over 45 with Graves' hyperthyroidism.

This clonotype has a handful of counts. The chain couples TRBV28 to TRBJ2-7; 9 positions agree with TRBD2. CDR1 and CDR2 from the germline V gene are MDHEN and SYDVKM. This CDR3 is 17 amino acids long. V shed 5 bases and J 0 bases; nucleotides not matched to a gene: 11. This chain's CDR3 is CASSPSPGTSLSYEQYF. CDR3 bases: TGTGCCAGCAGTCCATCCCCCGGGACTAGCCTCTCCTACGAGCAGTACTTC.

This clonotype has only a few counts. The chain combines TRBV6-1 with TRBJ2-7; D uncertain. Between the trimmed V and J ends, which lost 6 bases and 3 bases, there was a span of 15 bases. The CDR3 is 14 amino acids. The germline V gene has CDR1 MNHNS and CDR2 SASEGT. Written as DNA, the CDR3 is TGTGCCAGCAGCCAAGAGGAAGGTGGCTACGAGCAGTACTTC. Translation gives CASSQEEGGYEQYF.

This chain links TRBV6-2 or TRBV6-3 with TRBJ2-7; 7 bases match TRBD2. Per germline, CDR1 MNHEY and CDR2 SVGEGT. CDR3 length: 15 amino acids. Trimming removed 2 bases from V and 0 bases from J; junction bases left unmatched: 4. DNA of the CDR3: TGTGCCAGCAGTTACGGGCGGGGGATCTCCTACGAGCAGTACTTC. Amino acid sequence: CASSYGRGISYEQYF.

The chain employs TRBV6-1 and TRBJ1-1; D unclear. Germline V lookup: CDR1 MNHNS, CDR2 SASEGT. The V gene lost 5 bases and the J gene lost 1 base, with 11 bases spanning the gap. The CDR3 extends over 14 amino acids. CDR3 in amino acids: CASSSVLANTEAFF. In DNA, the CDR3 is TGTGCCAGCAGTTCCGTACTGGCGAACACTGAAGCTTTCTTT.

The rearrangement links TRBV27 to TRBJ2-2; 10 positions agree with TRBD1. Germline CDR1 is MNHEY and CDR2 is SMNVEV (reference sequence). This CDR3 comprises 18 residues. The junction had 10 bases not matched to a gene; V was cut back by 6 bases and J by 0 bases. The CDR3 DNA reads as TGTGCCAGCAGGACAGGGGGCTTGAGTTTGGCGAACACCGGGGAGCTGTTTTTT. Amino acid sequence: CASRTGGLSLANTGELFF.

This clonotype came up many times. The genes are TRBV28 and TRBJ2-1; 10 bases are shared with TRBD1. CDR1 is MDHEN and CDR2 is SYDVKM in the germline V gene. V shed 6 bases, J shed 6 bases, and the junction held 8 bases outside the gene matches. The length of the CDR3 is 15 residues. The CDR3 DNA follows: TGTGCCAGCAGACCGACAGGGGGCGAGGTCAATGAGCAGTTCTTC. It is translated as CASRPTGGEVNEQFF.

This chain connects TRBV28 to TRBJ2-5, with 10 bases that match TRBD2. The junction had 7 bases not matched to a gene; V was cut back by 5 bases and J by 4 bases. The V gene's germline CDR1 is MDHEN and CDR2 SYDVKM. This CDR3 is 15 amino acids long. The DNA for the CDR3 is TGTGCCAGCAGTGTAGCGGGAGGAGGGGGAGAGACCCAGTACTTC. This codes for CASSVAGGGGETQYF.

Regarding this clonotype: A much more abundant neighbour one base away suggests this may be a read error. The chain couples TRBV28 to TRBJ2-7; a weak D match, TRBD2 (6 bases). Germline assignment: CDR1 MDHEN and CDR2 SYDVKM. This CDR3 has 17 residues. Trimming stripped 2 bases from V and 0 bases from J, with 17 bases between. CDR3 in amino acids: CASSLPLAQLNSYEQYF. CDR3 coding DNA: TGTGCCAGCAGTTTACCGCTAGCGCAACTCAACTCCTACGAGCAGTACTTC.

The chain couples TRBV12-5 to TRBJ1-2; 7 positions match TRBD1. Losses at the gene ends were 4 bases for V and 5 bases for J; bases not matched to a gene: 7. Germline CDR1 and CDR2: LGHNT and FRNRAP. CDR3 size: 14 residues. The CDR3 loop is CASGWRQGPYGYTF. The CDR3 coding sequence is TGTGCTAGTGGTTGGCGACAGGGTCCGTATGGCTACACCTTC.

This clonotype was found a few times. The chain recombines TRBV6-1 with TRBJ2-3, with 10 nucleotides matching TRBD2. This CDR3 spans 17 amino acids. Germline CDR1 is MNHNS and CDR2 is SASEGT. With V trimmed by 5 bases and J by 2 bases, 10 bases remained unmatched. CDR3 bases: TGTGCCAGCAGTTCATTGTCTAGCGGGAGCTACACAGATACGCAGTATTTT. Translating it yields CASSSLSSGSYTDTQYF.

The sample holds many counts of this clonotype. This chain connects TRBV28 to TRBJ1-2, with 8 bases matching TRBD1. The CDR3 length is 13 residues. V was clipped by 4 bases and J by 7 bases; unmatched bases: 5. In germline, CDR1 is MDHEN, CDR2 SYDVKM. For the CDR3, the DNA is TGTGCCAGCAGTTCCCAGGACAGGGCTGGCTACACCTTC. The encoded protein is CASSSQDRAGYTF.

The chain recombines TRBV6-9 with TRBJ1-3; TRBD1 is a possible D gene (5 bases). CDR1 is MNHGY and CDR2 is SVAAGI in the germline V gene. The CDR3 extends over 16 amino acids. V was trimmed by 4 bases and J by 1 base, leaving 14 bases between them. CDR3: CASSLSGATSGNTIYF. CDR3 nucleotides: TGTGCCAGCAGTTTATCCGGGGCGACTTCTGGAAACACCATATATTTT.

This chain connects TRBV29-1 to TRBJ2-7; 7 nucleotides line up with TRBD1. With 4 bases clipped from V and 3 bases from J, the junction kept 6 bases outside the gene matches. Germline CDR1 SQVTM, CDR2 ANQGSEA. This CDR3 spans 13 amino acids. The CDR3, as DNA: TGCAGCGTTGGGACACAGGGGCACTACGAGCAGTACTTC. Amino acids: CSVGTQGHYEQYF.

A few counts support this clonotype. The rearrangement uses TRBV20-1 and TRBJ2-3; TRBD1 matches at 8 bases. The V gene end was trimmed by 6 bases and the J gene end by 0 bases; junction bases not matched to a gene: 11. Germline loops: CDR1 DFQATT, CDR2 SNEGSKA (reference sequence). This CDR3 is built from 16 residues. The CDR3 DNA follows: TGCAGTGCCACGGACAGGGCAGGGTCTAGCACAGATACGCAGTATTTT. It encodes CSATDRAGSSTDTQYF.

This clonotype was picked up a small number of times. The CDR3 nucleotides read TGTGCCAGCAGCGTAGGCCCAAGCGGGAGGATCGATGAGCAGTTCTTC. Its translation: CASSVGPSGRIDEQFF. The chain has TRBV9 and TRBJ2-1, with TRBD2 identical over 9 bases. Germline V gives CDR1 SGDLS, CDR2 YYNGEE. The CDR3 extends over 16 amino acids. The V and J ends lost 0 bases and 8 bases, in that order; junction bases with no gene match: 9.

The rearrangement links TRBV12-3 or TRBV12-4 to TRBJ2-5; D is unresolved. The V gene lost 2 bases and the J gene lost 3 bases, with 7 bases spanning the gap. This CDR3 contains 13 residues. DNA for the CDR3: TGTGCCAGCAGTTTAACTTCAGAAGAGACCCAGTACTTC. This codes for CASSLTSEETQYF.

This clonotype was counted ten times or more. The CDR3 sequence is CASSGGTLTDTQYF. The CDR3 coding sequence is TGCGCCAGCAGCGGGGGGACCCTCACAGATACGCAGTATTTT. The chain has TRBV5-1 and TRBJ2-3; D perhaps matches TRBD2 (6 bases). The V gene's germline CDR1 is SGHRS and CDR2 YFSETQ. The CDR3 runs to 14 residues. Trimming took 4 bases from V and 2 from J, leaving 11 bases between them.

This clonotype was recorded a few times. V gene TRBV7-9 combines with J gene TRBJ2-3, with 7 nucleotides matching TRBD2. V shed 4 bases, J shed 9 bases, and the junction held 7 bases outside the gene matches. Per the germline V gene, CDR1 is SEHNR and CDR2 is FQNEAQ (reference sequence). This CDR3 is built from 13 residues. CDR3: CASSSRTSRTQYF. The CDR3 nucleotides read TGTGCCAGCAGCTCTAGGACTAGTCGAACGCAGTATTTT.

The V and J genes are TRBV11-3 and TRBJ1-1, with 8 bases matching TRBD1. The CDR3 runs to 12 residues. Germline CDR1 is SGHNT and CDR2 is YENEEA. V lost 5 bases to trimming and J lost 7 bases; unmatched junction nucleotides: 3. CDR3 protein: CASSRDRNEAFF. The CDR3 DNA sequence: TGTGCCAGCAGCCGGGACAGGAATGAAGCTTTCTTT.

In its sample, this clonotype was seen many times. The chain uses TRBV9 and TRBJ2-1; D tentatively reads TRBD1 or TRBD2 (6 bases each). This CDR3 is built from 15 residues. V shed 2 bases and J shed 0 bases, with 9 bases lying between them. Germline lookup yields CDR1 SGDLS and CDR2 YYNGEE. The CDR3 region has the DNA TGTGCCAGCAGCGTTGGAGGGGGCTCCTACAATGAGCAGTTCTTC. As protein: CASSVGGGSYNEQFF.

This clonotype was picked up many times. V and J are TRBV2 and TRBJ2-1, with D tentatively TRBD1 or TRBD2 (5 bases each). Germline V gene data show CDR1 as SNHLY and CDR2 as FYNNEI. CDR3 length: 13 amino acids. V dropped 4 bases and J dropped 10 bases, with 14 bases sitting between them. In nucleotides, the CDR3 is TGTGCCAGCAGTGGGGACGACCTAGGGGAGCAGTTCTTC. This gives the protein CASSGDDLGEQFF.

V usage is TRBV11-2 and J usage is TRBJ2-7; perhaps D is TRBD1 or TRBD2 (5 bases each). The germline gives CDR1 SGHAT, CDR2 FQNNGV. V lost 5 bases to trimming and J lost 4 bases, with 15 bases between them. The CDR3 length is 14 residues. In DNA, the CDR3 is TGTGCCAGCAGCCGGACAAACGGGGCTTACGAGCAGTACTTC. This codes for CASSRTNGAYEQYF.

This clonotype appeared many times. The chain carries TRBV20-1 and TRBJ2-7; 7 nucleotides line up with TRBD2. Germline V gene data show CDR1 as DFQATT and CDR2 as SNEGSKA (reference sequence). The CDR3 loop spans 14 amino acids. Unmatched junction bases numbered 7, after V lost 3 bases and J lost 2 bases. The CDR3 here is CSASLAGEAYEQYF. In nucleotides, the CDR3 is TGCAGTGCTAGTCTCGCGGGAGAAGCCTACGAGCAGTACTTC.

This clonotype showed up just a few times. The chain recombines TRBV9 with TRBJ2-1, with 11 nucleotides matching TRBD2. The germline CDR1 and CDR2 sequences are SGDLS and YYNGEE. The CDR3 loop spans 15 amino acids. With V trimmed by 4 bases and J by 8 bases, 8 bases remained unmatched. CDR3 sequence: CASSYTSGRLYEQFF. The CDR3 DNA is TGTGCCAGCAGCTACACTAGCGGGAGATTGTATGAGCAGTTCTTC.